This T cell receptor beta chain was identified in a study of T cells in Graves' hyperthyroidism and ophthalmopathy. Study overall: The initial diagnosis was the point when peripheral blood was collected, ahead of any treatment.

Fresh peripheral blood, approximately 10 ml, yielded the PBMCs. The study's findings and limits: In blood, most of the thyroid clonotypes expanded above 0.001 were also present. Ophthalmopathy, as predicted by the model, came a median roughly 6.5 months after the prediction.

V lost 4 bases and J lost 0; bases outside the gene matches: 3. The length of the CDR3 is 14 residues. Per the germline V gene, CDR1 is SQVTM and CDR2 is ANQGSEA. RNA transcripts provided the source from which TCR beta CDR3 regions were amplified. Researchers ran a first-round RT-PCR on the TCR CDR3 using the HTBI primer set. TCRdb reanalysed the multiplex PCR reads using MiXCR and keeps one entry per CDR3 protein. The sample has 220,000 or so distinct CDR3 sequences, about 16% seen once. This clonotype was detected ten times or more. Antigen unknown. The clonotype originates from a young woman with Graves' ophthalmopathy. Sequenced material: blood. V usage is TRBV29-1 and J usage is TRBJ2-3, with 8 bases lining up with TRBD2. The CDR3 spells CSVGPSGSTDTQYF. DNA of the CDR3: TGCAGCGTTGGGCCTAGCGGGAGCACAGATACGCAGTATTTT.